This T cell receptor (beta chain) was sequenced in a study of blood T cell repertoires in COVID-19. Across the whole study: Sample material is recorded as cDNA or gDNA derived from T cells, B-cell-depleted T cells, or PBMCs.

CDR3 size: 15 residues. The J segment lost 3 bases and the V segment lost 1 base, leaving 4 bases of the junction unmatched. Germline values: CDR1 LNHNV, CDR2 YYDKDF (reference sequence). Repertoires were generated with immunoSEQ multiplex PCR, while TCRdb's copy carries only in-frame clones and drops some. The repertoire holds 55,000 to 65,000 clones, with over 75% as singletons. The TCR originated in a woman older than 75 with active COVID-19. Sequenced: peripheral blood. This chain uses TRBV15 with TRBJ2-3; 7 bases map to TRBD2. This chain's CDR3 is CATSRGWGGTDTQYF. The CDR3 DNA reads as TGTGCCACCAGCAGAGGGTGGGGAGGGACAGATACGCAGTATTTT.